Below are 9 T cell receptor beta chains sequenced from a single sample in a study of breast tumors, draining lymph nodes, adjacent tissues listed by TCRdb under 2016. Preparation of the library involved multiplex PCR. TCRdb records Illumina HiSeq 2000 as the sequencer. Starting from the raw public reads, TCRdb applied fastp trimming at Q25, assembled clones with MiXCR and retained in-frame beta chains. Each CDR3 protein appears once, grouped with its most common genes and DNA. The sample table contains some 250,000 distinct CDR3 sequences; only one count was recorded for 30% to 35% of them. The top ten constitute roughly 3.5% of the sample. The axillary draining lymph nodes of breast cancer patients were the source of the lymph node samples. The sequencing sample was made of axillary lymph node tissue. The receptors were sampled from a female donor with breast cancer. Some clones in this sample may be carry-over from other donors' samples.

This clonotype was seen just once. A much larger clonotype is one base distant, so this may be a read error. The chain employs TRBV5-1 and TRBJ2-3; tentatively, D is TRBD1 (6 bases). CDR1 is SGHRS and CDR2 is YFSETQ in the germline V gene. This CDR3 comprises 16 residues. The CDR3 DNA follows: TGCGCCAGCAGCTTGCATGGCAGGGGAGTTATAGATTCGCAGTATTTT. It translates to CASSLHGRGVIDSQYF.

This clonotype was seen many times. This sequence joins TRBV3-1 and TRBJ1-6, with no clear D. V lost 7 bases and J lost 10, with 11 bases in between. This CDR3 is 12 amino acids long. From germline, CDR1 is LGHDT and CDR2 YNNKEL (reference sequence). The CDR3 loop is CASTGLGSPLHF. The CDR3 coding sequence is TGTGCCAGCACTGGGTTAGGCTCACCCCTCCACTTT.

The chain links TRBV20-1 to TRBJ2-7; 7 nucleotides align to TRBD2. From germline, CDR1 is DFQATT and CDR2 SNEGSKA (reference sequence). CDR3 size: 13 residues. V lost 4 bases to trimming and J lost 4 bases; unmatched junction nucleotides: 7. The CDR3 DNA reads as TGCAGTGCTACGGCAGGGAGGGTGTACGAGCAGTACTTC. It yields the protein CSATAGRVYEQYF.

In this sample, this clonotype turned up many times. The chain joins TRBV6-5 to TRBJ2-2; TRBD1 matches 8 bases. In germline, CDR1 is MNHEY, CDR2 SVGAGI. The CDR3 is made up of 17 amino acids. Trimming took 5 bases from V and 0 from J; bases not matched to a gene: 8. In DNA form, the CDR3 reads TGTGCCAGCAGTCCCAGGACAGGGACCGCGAACACCGGGGAGCTGTTTTTT. Translation: CASSPRTGTANTGELFF.

On this clonotype: The junction departs from the called germline gene at one end, perhaps through a read error. The chain joins TRBV15 to TRBJ1-2; the match to TRBD1 covers 8 bases. Germline V gene lookup returns CDR1 LNHNV and CDR2 YYDKDF (reference sequence). There are 17 residues in the CDR3. The CDR3 is CATSRTTGAITNYGYTF. The CDR3 region has the DNA TGCGCCACCAGCAGGACGACAGGGGCTATTACTAACTATGGCTACACCTTC.

This clonotype was observed many times. This sequence joins TRBV20-1 and TRBJ2-7; 9 nucleotides align to TRBD1. V trimming: 5 bases; J trimming: 5 bases; junction bases outside the gene matches: 4. Per the germline V gene, CDR1 is DFQATT and CDR2 is SNEGSKA (reference sequence). This CDR3 contains 12 residues. CDR3 sequence: CSAGTGQDEQYF. The CDR3 coding sequence is TGCAGTGCTGGGACAGGGCAGGACGAGCAGTACTTC.

In this sample, this clonotype turned up many times. The J gene is TRBJ1-6, the V gene TRBV11-2; D is perhaps TRBD1 (6 bases). With 6 bases removed from V and 9 bases from J, the gap between germline ends came to 18 bases. Germline lookup yields CDR1 SGHAT and CDR2 FQNNGV. This CDR3 comprises 15 residues. CDR3 residues: CASRPQGFQRSPLHF. DNA for the CDR3: TGTGCCAGCAGGCCACAGGGTTTCCAGCGTTCACCCCTCCACTTT.

Many counts were recorded for this clonotype. The chain carries TRBV7-2 and TRBJ1-5, with D unresolved. V gave up 5 bases and J gave up 3 bases, with 11 bases separating them. CDR1 SGHTA and CDR2 FQGNSA come from the germline V gene. The CDR3 is made up of 14 amino acids. DNA of the CDR3: TGTGCCAGCAGCCCCGGGTTCTCCAATCAGCCCCAGCATTTT. Translated: CASSPGFSNQPQHF.

This clonotype was recorded at least ten times. The rearrangement joins TRBV7-6 to TRBJ2-7; TRBD1 aligns across 11 bases. CDR1 SGHVS and CDR2 FNYEAQ come from the germline V gene. The CDR3 length is 16 residues. V lost 0 bases and J lost 4; bases outside the gene matches: 5. The CDR3 nucleotides read TGTGCCAGCAGCTTAGCCCCGGGACAGGGGGAATACGAGCAGTACTTC. Its translation is CASSLAPGQGEYEQYF.